One sample yielded the 25 T cell receptor beta chains listed below, sequenced in a study of PD-L1 blockade in urothelial cancer. Indicated time point: pretreatment peripheral blood. Here immunoSEQ multiplex PCR was the method, and the copy in TCRdb shows in-frame clones only, minus some. The table has some 120,000 clones, 65% to 85% seen once. This material consisted of PBMCs, taken around atezolizumab (anti-PD-L1) treatment. These receptors were obtained from a man aged 50 to 59 with urothelial cancer.

This clone showed up just once. V gene TRBV9 combines with J gene TRBJ2-2; 7 bases match TRBD2. The CDR3 runs 16 residues. The germline V gene has CDR1 SGDLS and CDR2 YYNGEE. Trimming removed 4 bases from V and 0 bases from J; junction bases left unmatched: 6. CDR3 DNA: TGTGCCAGCAGCAAAGCGGGGACGGCGAACACCGGGGAGCTGTTTTTT. Residues: CASSKAGTANTGELFF.

This chain uses TRBV2 with TRBJ2-1, with 8 nucleotides matching TRBD2. V shed 2 bases and J 9 bases; nucleotides not matched to a gene: 6. The CDR3 has 14 amino acids. Looked up from germline, CDR1 is SNHLY and CDR2 is FYNNEI. CDR3 residues: CASSELSGRIEQFF. The CDR3 coding sequence is TGTGCCAGCAGTGAATTGAGCGGGAGAATTGAGCAGTTCTTC.

The chain recombines TRBV9 with TRBJ2-3, with TRBD2 identical over 7 bases. Germline V gene lookup returns CDR1 SGDLS and CDR2 YYNGEE. V shed 4 bases, J shed 2 bases, and the junction held 10 bases outside the gene matches. This CDR3 spans 16 amino acids. The CDR3 nucleotides read TGTGCCAGCAGCATTACCGGAAGCGGGACCACAGATACGCAGTATTTT. Its protein is CASSITGSGTTDTQYF.

V and J are TRBV5-1 and TRBJ1-1; 11 nucleotides align to TRBD1. The germline V gene has CDR1 SGHRS and CDR2 YFSETQ. The junction had 7 bases not matched to a gene; V was cut back by 3 bases and J by 0 bases. The CDR3 contains 17 residues. The CDR3, as DNA: TGCGCCAGCAGCTGGGGCGGACAGGGGGCATTGAACACTGAAGCTTTCTTT. This codes for CASSWGGQGALNTEAFF.

The chain carries TRBV28 and TRBJ1-1; 11 positions agree with TRBD1. The J segment lost 8 bases and the V segment lost 6 bases, leaving 14 bases of the junction unmatched. The CDR3 is 16 amino acids. Germline CDR1 reads MDHEN; CDR2 reads SYDVKM. The CDR3 loop is CASSLGQGAGSVEAFF. Written as DNA, the CDR3 is TGTGCCAGCAGCCTAGGACAGGGGGCCGGGTCTGTAGAAGCTTTCTTT. The full variable domain, rest sourced from reference TRBV28 and TRBJ1-1, is DVKVTQSSRYLVKRTGEKVFLECVQDMDHENMFWYRQDPGLGLRLIYFSYDVKMKEKGDIPEGYSVSREKKERFSLILESASTNQTSMYLCASSLGQGAGSVEAFFGQGTRLTVV.

The V gene is TRBV11-2, the J gene TRBJ2-1; 12 bases are shared with TRBD2. V lost 5 bases to trimming and J lost 7 bases; unmatched junction nucleotides: 12. From germline, CDR1 is SGHAT and CDR2 FQNNGV. The CDR3 is 17 residues long. In DNA form, the CDR3 reads TGTGCCAGCAGCCAGACTAGCGGGAGTCGGGGATTGAATGAGCAGTTCTTC. Translated, it gives CASSQTSGSRGLNEQFF.

The V and J genes are TRBV5-4 and TRBJ1-2; no reliable D call. CDR1 and CDR2 from the germline V gene are SGHNT and YYREEE (reference sequence). The germline V and J ends were trimmed by 0 bases and 7 bases, with 10 bases remaining between them. The CDR3 contains 13 residues. Here the CDR3 DNA reads TGTGCCAGCAGCTTGGAACGGTCTAGTGGCTACACCTTC. Amino acid sequence: CASSLERSSGYTF.

This rearrangement joins TRBV19 to TRBJ2-7, with 8 nucleotides matching TRBD1. The germline gives CDR1 LNHDA, CDR2 SQIVND (reference sequence). V lost 4 bases and J lost 3; bases outside the gene matches: 11. There are 16 residues in the CDR3. The CDR3 DNA reads TGTGCCAGTAGTACTCGTAACAGGGGGAAGGACTACGAGCAGTACTTC. It translates to CASSTRNRGKDYEQYF.

The CDR3 loop reads CASTNTGKNTGELFF. CDR3 coding DNA: TGTGCCAGCACAAATACCGGGAAGAACACCGGGGAGCTGTTTTTT. V and J are TRBV28 and TRBJ2-2; tentatively, D is TRBD2 (5 bases). The CDR3 covers 15 residues. The V end lost 7 bases, the J end lost 1 base, and 13 bases lay between the germline ends. Germline lookup yields CDR1 MDHEN and CDR2 SYDVKM.

The rearrangement uses TRBV2 and TRBJ1-4, with 7 nucleotides matching TRBD1. This CDR3 contains 15 residues. Germline V lookup: CDR1 SNHLY, CDR2 FYNNEI. The ends lost 6 bases at V and 8 bases at J; junction bases unmatched: 12. For the CDR3, the DNA is TGTGCCAGCAGAGTTAGACAGGGACTTGGCGAAAAACTGTTTTTT. It encodes CASRVRQGLGEKLFF.

Comment on this clone: A junction boundary mismatches the germline segment, possibly from a read error. The chain employs TRBV5-6 and TRBJ2-1, with a weak D call TRBD1 (6 bases). Germline values: CDR1 SGHDT, CDR2 YYEEEE. The CDR3 runs 12 residues. CDR3 loop: CASSLASLGAIF. CDR3 in DNA: TGTGCCAGCAGCTTGGCTAGCCTGGGGGCAATCTTC.

This clone was detected a few times. This chain links TRBV30 with TRBJ1-1; D remains unclear. The V end was cut by 3 bases, the J end by 2 bases, with 7 bases between. The CDR3 has 12 residues. Germline CDR1 GTSNPN, CDR2 SVGIG (reference sequence). The CDR3, as DNA: TGTGCCTGGAGGGCAGGCAACACTGAAGCTTTCTTT. It yields the protein CAWRAGNTEAFF.

About this clone itself: The junction does not match germline at one end; this may be a read error. The V call is TRBV7-7, the J call TRBJ2-1; maybe TRBD2 (5 bases). The CDR3 has 15 residues. CDR1 SSHAT and CDR2 FNYEAQ come from the germline V gene (reference sequence). This CDR3 reads CASSRTAISYNEQFF. The CDR3 DNA reads as TGTGCTAGCAGCCGGACTGCAATCTCCTACAATGAGCAGTTCTTC.

This clone was detected once. The chain combines TRBV28 with TRBJ2-7, with D perhaps TRBD2 (5 bases). The CDR3 totals 14 residues. With 7 bases removed from V and 4 bases from J, the gap between germline ends came to 17 bases. The V gene's germline CDR1 is MDHEN and CDR2 SYDVKM. The CDR3 DNA sequence: TGTGCCAGCACCGCCCGCTCGGGAATTTACGAGCAGTACTTC. This encodes CASTARSGIYEQYF.

V gene TRBV7-2 combines with J gene TRBJ2-1, with TRBD2 identical over 9 bases. The CDR3 length is 16 residues. Germline V gene data show CDR1 as SGHTA and CDR2 as FQGNSA. V was pared by 1 base and J by 7 bases, with 8 bases of the junction left unmatched. CDR3 loop: CASSLVGTSLENEQFF. The CDR3 region has the DNA TGTGCCAGCAGCTTAGTTGGGACTAGCCTCGAAAATGAGCAGTTCTTC.

The table lists this clone with a count of one. The chain couples TRBV5-1 to TRBJ2-3, with 9 bases aligning to TRBD2. Germline CDR1 SGHRS, CDR2 YFSETQ. There are 16 residues in the CDR3. The trim removed 0 bases at V and 3 bases at J, leaving 5 bases unmatched. The CDR3 nucleotides are TGCGCCAGCAGCTTGGCCTCTAGCGGGACGACAGATACGCAGTATTTT. Protein: CASSLASSGTTDTQYF.

The chain couples TRBV7-3 to TRBJ2-1, with TRBD2 as a possible D gene (6 bases). Trimming took 4 bases from V and 1 from J, leaving 8 bases between them. This CDR3 contains 14 residues. CDR1 is SGHTA, CDR2 FQGTGA, per germline. The CDR3 here is CASSSTSSYNEQFF. The CDR3 DNA sequence: TGTGCCAGCAGCTCGACTAGTTCCTACAATGAGCAGTTCTTC.

This clone was seen a few times. The chain joins TRBV6-1 to TRBJ1-2, with D unclear. Trimming removed 6 bases at V and 8 bases at J, with 13 bases between. Germline V lookup: CDR1 MNHNS, CDR2 SASEGT. This CDR3 region has 12 residues. In DNA, the CDR3 is TGTGCCAGCAGGGGCCGTCTCCGGGGCTACACCTTC. Translation gives CASRGRLRGYTF.

This chain links TRBV5-1 with TRBJ1-2; 7 nucleotides line up with TRBD1. The V gene end was trimmed by 0 bases and the J gene end by 1 base; junction bases not matched to a gene: 6. This CDR3 comprises 16 residues. Germline V CDR1 and CDR2: SGHRS, YFSETQ. The CDR3 loop reads CASSLGKGDSNYGYTF. The CDR3 coding sequence is TGCGCCAGCAGCTTGGGGAAGGGGGACAGTAACTATGGCTACACCTTC.

This chain connects TRBV6-6 to TRBJ1-5; possible D gene TRBD1, 5 bases. The length of the CDR3 is 13 residues. Looked up from germline, CDR1 is MNHNY and CDR2 is SVGAGI (reference sequence). Trimming removed 5 bases at V and 7 bases at J, with 12 bases between. CDR3 in DNA: TGTGCCAGCAGTCAAGCAGGGCAACAGCCCCAGCATTTT. Amino acids: CASSQAGQQPQHF.

The genes are TRBV9 and TRBJ2-1; tentatively, D is TRBD2 (5 bases). V shed 2 bases and J shed 3 bases, with 12 bases lying between them. The germline CDR1 and CDR2 sequences are SGDLS and YYNGEE. This CDR3 contains 15 residues. The CDR3 sequence is CASSVHAGDYNEQFF. The CDR3 bases are TGTGCCAGCAGCGTCCATGCCGGGGACTACAATGAGCAGTTCTTC.

This clone came up a few times. The V call is TRBV6-1, the J call TRBJ2-7; TRBD1 might be the D (5 bases). The germline gives CDR1 MNHNS, CDR2 SASEGT. The CDR3 is made up of 16 amino acids. The ends were cut back, 6 bases at V and 0 bases at J, with 18 bases in the middle. Written as DNA, the CDR3 is TGTGCCAGCAGGGAACGGTTACAGGCGAGCTCCTACGAGCAGTACTTC. This translates into CASRERLQASSYEQYF.

This chain joins TRBV27 and TRBJ2-2; D gene uncertain. Germline CDR1 is MNHEY and CDR2 is SMNVEV (reference sequence). Trimming cost V 2 bases and J 4 bases, with 8 bases left between them. The CDR3 contains 14 residues. Here the CDR3 DNA reads TGTGCCAGCAGTTTAGGGCTAACCACCGGGGAGCTGTTTTTT. Its protein is CASSLGLTTGELFF.

The V and J genes are TRBV5-1 and TRBJ2-1; 8 positions match TRBD2. The CDR3 is 14 amino acids. In germline, CDR1 is SGHRS, CDR2 YFSETQ. V lost 9 bases and J lost 6; bases outside the gene matches: 11. Written as DNA, the CDR3 is TGCGCCACCGGAAAGGACGGGAGGGGCAATGAGCAGTTCTTC. Protein sequence: CATGKDGRGNEQFF.

The V gene is TRBV18, the J gene TRBJ1-2, with a possible D match to TRBD1 (6 bases). With 5 bases removed from V and 4 bases from J, the gap between germline ends came to 14 bases. CDR3 length: 14 residues. Per germline, CDR1 KGHSH and CDR2 LQKENI. The CDR3 reads CASSDGTPPYGYTF. The CDR3 nucleotides are TGTGCCAGCTCAGACGGGACACCTCCCTATGGCTACACCTTC.